Listed below are T cell receptor beta chains from one sample, sequenced in a study of shared clonotypes between healthy human individuals. The protocol was immunoSEQ multiplex PCR, while the TCRdb copy is restricted to in-frame clones and leaves out a portion. The data contain 850,000 to 1,100,000 clones, around three quarters of them singletons. The specimen sequenced was memory CD4+ T cells from PBMCs. Receptors were obtained from a young man in good health. Some clones in this sample may be carry-over from other donors' samples. Both conserved end residues are part of each CDR3. D genes are given only for firm matches. Only some rows state a clone size, as once, few, many or a class for expanded clones.

TRBD2 | many | TRBJ2-1 | TRBV5-1 | TGCGCCAGCACCATACTAGCGGGAGGTGGAAATGAGCAGTTCTTC | CASTILAGGGNEQFF
TRBD1 | . | TRBJ1-4 | TRBV5-1 | TGCGCCAGCAGCCCGACAGGGGCGGCTAATGAAAAACTGTTTTTT | CASSPTGAANEKLFF
. | few | TRBJ2-1 | TRBV29-1 | TGCAGCGCCGAGGGTTACGGGGCGTACAATGAGCAGTTCTTC | CSAEGYGAYNEQFF
. | . | TRBJ1-1 | TRBV5-1 | TGCGCCAGCAGCTTCCGGGGGAACACTGAAGCTTTCTTT | CASSFRGNTEAFF
. | . | TRBJ2-7 | TRBV5-4 | TGTGCCAGCTCCCTGCCCAGCGGGCAATCCTACGAGCAGTACTTC | CASSLPSGQSYEQYF
. | . | TRBJ2-5 | TRBV6-1 | TGTGCCAGCAGTGAAGCGAGGGGCACTCTGGGGACAAGTCGAGAGACCCAGTACTTC | CASSEARGTLGTSRETQYF
. | once | TRBJ2-7 | TRBV5-1 | TGCGCCAGCAGCCCCGGTCCGGCGGCGGGTCGGTACTTC | CASSPGPAAGRYF
. | . | TRBJ2-5 | TRBV11-2 | TGTGCCAGCAGCTTAGAGGGTAACCAAGAGACCCAGTACTTC | CASSLEGNQETQYF
TRBD1 | few | TRBJ1-4 | TRBV6-1 | TGTGCCAGCAGTGCCCGGGCCCAGGGGGCGGTTTCGCCTAATGAAAAACTGTTTTTT | CASSARAQGAVSPNEKLFF
. | . | TRBJ2-2 | TRBV5-4 | TGTGCCAGCAGCTTGGGCGACGGGGAGCTGTTTTTT | CASSLGDGELFF
. | many | TRBJ1-1 | TRBV29-1 | TGCAGCGGGGCGAGAGGGGCCAATGAAGCTTTCTTT | CSGARGANEAFF
. | . | TRBJ2-4 | TRBV5-4 | TGTGCCAGCAGCCCTAGGACACGATGGACGGACATTCAGTACTTC | CASSPRTRWTDIQYF
. | few | TRBJ2-1 | TRBV30 | TGTGCCTGTCAGACAGGGGCTAGCGGGAAGCACTACAATGAGCAGTTCTTC | CACQTGASGKHYNEQFF
TRBD2 | . | TRBJ2-1 | TRBV7-9 | TGTGCCGGAGGACTAGGGGACAATGAGCAGTTCTTC | CAGGLGDNEQFF
. | . | TRBJ1-4 | TRBV30 | TGTGCCTGGAGTGTAACGGGAGTAGGTGAAAAACTGTTTTTT | CAWSVTGVGEKLFF
TRBD1 | once | TRBJ1-1 | TRBV18 | TGTGCCAGCTCAGAGGACAGGGACACTGAAGCTTTCTTT | CASSEDRDTEAFF
TRBD1 | few | TRBJ1-2 | TRBV18 | TGTGCCAGCTCACGGGACAGGGGGCAAGATGGCTACACCTTC | CASSRDRGQDGYTF
. | . | TRBJ2-7 | TRBV7-2 | TGTGCCAGCAGCCAAGGGGGGGAGTACGAGCAGTACTTC | CASSQGGEYEQYF
. | few | TRBJ1-1 | TRBV10-3 | TGTGCCATCAGTGAGTCAGGATGGGAGAACACTGAAGCTTTCTTT | CAISESGWENTEAFF
. | once | TRBJ1-2 | TRBV10-3 | TGTGCCATCAGTGACCCCAGAGGGGAGGTAATCTATGGCTACACCTTC | CAISDPRGEVIYGYTF
. | . | TRBJ1-3 | TRBV29-1 | TGCAGCGTTGGGTCCAGCTCTGGAAACACCATATATTTT | CSVGSSSGNTIYF
. | once | TRBJ2-7 | TRBV6-5 | TGTGCCAGCAGTTACTCGCAGGGTCCTAGGTACGAGCAGTACTTC | CASSYSQGPRYEQYF
. | few | TRBJ1-3 | TRBV28 | TGTGCCAGCAGTTTGCCACAGCGCACCATATATTTT | CASSLPQRTIYF
. | few | TRBJ1-2 | TRBV2 | TGTGCCAGCAGTGAATGGGGGAAAGCTAACTATGGCTACACCTTC | CASSEWGKANYGYTF
. | . | TRBJ2-3 | TRBV5-1 | TGCGCCAGCAGCTTGGAGGTGGATACGCAGTATTTT | CASSLEVDTQYF
. | . | TRBJ2-5 | TRBV28 | TGTGCCAGCAGTTTCCTCAACCAAGAGACCCAGTACTTC | CASSFLNQETQYF
. | . | TRBJ2-5 | TRBV18 | TGTGCCAGCTCACTACTACAGTTCCAAGAGACCCAGTACTTC | CASSLLQFQETQYF